This T cell receptor (beta chain) was recovered during a study of identical twins. Template switching added a universal primer binding site, and final cDNA carried unique molecular identifiers. TCRdb recomputed calls from the 5' RACE reads with MiXCR, one row per CDR3 protein. The sample consists of hundreds of thousands of distinct CDR3 sequences, 20% to 25% of them appearing once. A note on this clonotype: The antigen is unknown.

The germline CDR1 and CDR2 sequences are MNHEY and SVGEGT. The CDR3 is made up of 15 amino acids. V lost 7 bases to trimming and J lost 2 bases, with 14 bases between them. General observations from the study: The study based its conclusions on cross-sectional statistical analysis and did not follow the same donors.

These sequences were also reported in another study, on T cells expressing NK-cell markers. As that study records: The TCR beta repertoires were obtained from sorted CD3+CD56+NKG2C+, CD3+CD56+NKG2C- and CD3+CD56-NKG2C+ T cells.

The rearrangement links TRBV6-2 or TRBV6-3 to TRBJ2-2; D might be TRBD1 or TRBD2, each matching 6 bases. Sequencing input: CD4+ T cells sorted from blood. This TCR was sampled from a woman younger than 35 in good health. CDR3 sequence: CASKSGGGNTGELFF. DNA for the CDR3: TGTGCCAGCAAGAGCGGAGGGGGTAACACCGGGGAGCTGTTTTTT.